Included here is one TCR beta chain sequence, with context. What it recognizes is unknown. 200 to 250 ng DNA, tens of thousands of T cell genomes, went into each sorted-subset replicate PCR. The table came from immunoSEQ multiplex PCR; TCRdb's copy has only in-frame clones and leaves some out. The sample includes over a million clones, about three quarters of them seen just once. This CDR3 has 13 amino acids. CDR1 is KGHSH and CDR2 is LQKENI in the germline V gene. The V gene lost 2 bases and the J gene lost 3 bases, with 7 bases spanning the gap. Splitting of CD4+ cells produced CD45RA+ naive and CD45RA-negative memory subsets. This entry belongs to a study of shared clonotypes between healthy human individuals. Notes on the study in general: Clonotypes not shared had lower generation probabilities than those common to all four donors.

The receptor was isolated from a man aged 18 to 29 in good health. The chain has TRBV18 and TRBJ2-5; no reliable D call. Sequenced input: memory CD4+ T cells sorted from blood. Subset here: CD45RA-negative fraction. Here the CDR3 reads CASSPSQKETQYF. DNA for the CDR3: TGTGCCAGCTCACCATCACAAAAAGAGACCCAGTACTTC.